This T cell receptor (beta chain) was obtained from a study of T cells in women clearing cervical HPV infection. Across the whole study: HLA type stays a possible confounder, typing being limited.

Profiled with immunoSEQ multiplex PCR; TCRdb holds only in-frame clones, not every one. This sample's clone table lists 45,000 to 50,000 clones. Comments on this clone: As yet, its antigen is unknown. The read terminates 3 residues ahead of where the CDR3 ends, so the germline J gene completes it.

The CDR3 is made up of 16 amino acids. Losses at the gene ends were 3 bases for V and 3 bases for J; bases not matched to a gene: 8. CDR1 and CDR2 from the germline V gene are KGHSH and LQKENI. Overall study findings and caveats: Richness plus V gene abundances separated cases from controls with AUC around 0.79. Richness differences could reflect unmeasured T-cell content per sample. Cases carried less TRBV6-7 than controls: 0.11% versus 0.16%.

The chain carries TRBV18 and TRBJ1-2; 9 positions match TRBD1. The sequenced material came from blood buffy coat. The origin of this receptor is a woman between 18 and 70 years old with a cervical HPV16 infection that either progressed to CIN3+ or cleared (not recorded which). Incomplete CDR3 DNA: TGTGCCAGCTCACCTACAGCGGACAGGGGTGACTATGGC. It codes for CASSPTADRGDYG. The CDR3 reads in full as CASSPTADRGDYGYTF.